The source of this T cell receptor beta chain is a study of beta chain features in type 1 diabetes. Looked up from germline, CDR1 is ENHRY and CDR2 is SYGVKD. V was trimmed by 6 bases and J by 7 bases, leaving 16 bases between them. This CDR3 spans 14 amino acids. The investigators reverse transcribed all of the isolated RNA, so they sequenced expressed TCRB transcripts. Assay used: immunoSEQ multiplex PCR; TCRdb lists only in-frame clones, some missing. The table records about 24,000 clones, roughly three quarters of them present only once. The gene calls are TRBV10-3 and TRBJ2-1; tentative D call: TRBD2 (5 bases). The specimen was Tregs from blood. The receptor was derived from a woman in her forties in good health. The CDR3 sequence: CAISPASSRNEQFF. The DNA for the CDR3 is TGTGCCATCAGCCCGGCTAGCTCGCGAAATGAGCAGTTCTTC.